This T cell receptor (beta chain) was found in a study of shared clonotypes between healthy human individuals. Per germline, CDR1 SEHNR and CDR2 FQNEAQ (reference sequence). Trimming took 5 bases from V and 12 from J; bases not matched to a gene: 6. The CDR3 is 12 residues long. Generated by immunoSEQ multiplex PCR, the TCRdb table keeps only in-frame clones and is missing some. The table records 950,000 to 1,100,000 clones, more than 75% of them present only once. This clonotype was obtained from a man in his late teens or twenties in good health. Some clones in this sample may be carry-over from other donors' samples. Sequenced material: memory CD4+ T cells from PBMCs. This sample's subset: CD45RA-negative fraction. The V and J genes are TRBV7-9 and TRBJ2-2, with TRBD1 identical over 7 bases. The DNA of the CDR3 is TGTGCCAGCAGCCGACAGGGCGCAAAGCTGTTTTTT. This translates into CASSRQGAKLFF.